This is a list of T cell receptor beta chains from one sample in a study of blood T cell repertoires in COVID-19. Libraries were prepared by immunoSEQ multiplex PCR; TCRdb keeps only in-frame clonotypes and omits some of them. The table includes 150,000 or so clones, about 91% detected once. Sequenced: peripheral blood. These receptors came from a woman between 50 and 59 years old with acute or convalescent COVID-19. CDR3s include the opening cysteine and the closing phenylalanine or tryptophan. A D gene is named only where the DNA matches it firmly. Not all rows give a size; the values are once, few, many and, for expanded clones, a class.

NA	TRBV7-3	TRBJ1-2	NA	TGTGCCAGCAGCTTACTCATACTGGACAATAGAACTAACTATGGCTACACCTTC	CASSLLILDNRTNYGYTF
NA	TRBV4-1	TRBJ2-2	NA	TGCGCCAGCAGCCAAAGGTTTCGGCCCGGAGGAACCGGGGAGCTGTTTTTT	CASSQRFRPGGTGELFF
NA	TRBV11-3	TRBJ2-7	NA	TGTGCCAGCAGCCAAGGGGAGGACTACGAGCAGTACTTC	CASSQGEDYEQYF
TRBD2	TRBV20-1	TRBJ2-3	NA	TGCAGTGCTAGTCGGGCGGGAGGGGCAGATACGCAGTATTTT	CSASRAGGADTQYF
TRBD1	TRBV3-1/TRBV3-2	TRBJ2-1	NA	TGTGCCAGCAGCCAAGAAACAGGGGTCAATGAGCAGTTCTTC	CASSQETGVNEQFF
TRBD2	TRBV7-3	TRBJ2-3	NA	TGTGCCAGCAGCTTAACCGGGACTAGCGGGGGCACAGATACGCAGTATTTT	CASSLTGTSGGTDTQYF
NA	TRBV7-9	TRBJ1-1	NA	TGTGCCAGCAGTCATACTAAACCCAGGGGTAGACAGGACACTGAAGCTTTCTTT	CASSHTKPRGRQDTEAFF
TRBD1	TRBV4-1	TRBJ1-2	NA	TGCGCCAGCAGCCAAGATCTAGGGACAGGGGGCGGGAGTGGCTACACCTTC	CASSQDLGTGGGSGYTF
TRBD1	TRBV3-1/TRBV3-2	TRBJ1-3	once	TGTGCCAGCAGCCAAGCAGGGGGTTCTGGAAACACCATATATTTT	CASSQAGGSGNTIYF
NA	TRBV12-3/TRBV12-4	TRBJ1-5	NA	TGTGCCAGCACCTCTGAGGGTAGGCAGCCCCAGCATTTT	CASTSEGRQPQHF
NA	TRBV6-5	TRBJ1-2	NA	TGTGCCAGCAGCCCCCTCGGCGGGTGGGGCTACACCTTC	CASSPLGGWGYTF
NA	TRBV5-1	TRBJ1-1	NA	TGCGCCAGCAGCTTGGGACAGACGCTCACTGAAGCTTTCTTT	CASSLGQTLTEAFF
TRBD1	TRBV5-1	TRBJ1-4	NA	TGCGCCAGCAGCCGAACAGGGGAGTATCATGAAAAACTGTTTTTT	CASSRTGEYHEKLFF
NA	TRBV10-1	TRBJ2-7	NA	TGCGCCAGCAGTGAAGGCAGGCTCTCCTACGAGCAGTACTTC	CASSEGRLSYEQYF
NA	TRBV25-1	TRBJ2-1	NA	TGTGCCAGCAGTCCCAGCGGGTTAGCCTTGAATGAGCAGTTCTTC	CASSPSGLALNEQFF
TRBD2	TRBV7-9	TRBJ2-3	NA	TGTGCCAGCAGCTTCCTAGCGGGACCTCCGACGCAGTATTTT	CASSFLAGPPTQYF
TRBD2	TRBV11-2	TRBJ2-5	NA	TGTGCCAGCAGCATAGGACTAGCGGGAGTAAAAGAGACCCAGTACTTC	CASSIGLAGVKETQYF
NA	TRBV5-1	TRBJ2-1	NA	TGCGCCAGCAGCTTGGTACAGGAATCCTCTAATTACTATTCCTACAATGAGCAGTTCTTC	CASSLVQESSNYYSYNEQFF
TRBD1	TRBV29-1	TRBJ2-5	NA	TGCAGCGTTCCGACAGGGGCGACCCAGTACTTC	CSVPTGATQYF
NA	TRBV7-7	TRBJ2-1	NA	TGTGCCAGCAGCTTTCGACTAGGCGATGAGCAGTTCTTC	CASSFRLGDEQFF
NA	TRBV5-1	TRBJ2-5	NA	TGCGCCAGCAGCCCAGGACGGGAACCGCCCCAACAAGAGACCCAGTACTTC	CASSPGREPPQQETQYF
NA	TRBV7-2	TRBJ2-1	NA	TGTGCCAGCAGCCCCCAGGGTAGTGTCAATGAGCAGTTCTTC	CASSPQGSVNEQFF
TRBD1	TRBV5-5	TRBJ1-3	NA	TGTGCCAGCAGCTTCGGACAGGGCGGAAACACCATATATTTT	CASSFGQGGNTIYF
NA	TRBV27	TRBJ2-5	NA	TGTGCCAGCAGCCACAGGCTGGGGGAGACCCAGTACTTC	CASSHRLGETQYF
NA	TRBV7-9	TRBJ2-7	NA	TGTGCCAGCAGCGCCCGACAGGCCGCCTACGAGCAGTACTTC	CASSARQAAYEQYF
TRBD2	TRBV19	TRBJ2-5	NA	TGTGCCAGCAGACTAGCGGGGGGAACCCAAGAGACCCAGTACTTC	CASRLAGGTQETQYF
TRBD1	TRBV6-5	TRBJ1-3	NA	TGTGCCACTTCGGGGACAGCAATCTCTGGAAACACCATATATTTT	CATSGTAISGNTIYF
TRBD1	TRBV19	TRBJ1-1	NA	TGTGCCAGTAGAGGACAGGAGAACACTGAAGCTTTCTTT	CASRGQENTEAFF
TRBD1	TRBV5-1	TRBJ1-1	NA	TGCGCCAGCAGCTTGGTAACCGGGACAGGGAACACTGAAGCTTTCTTT	CASSLVTGTGNTEAFF
TRBD2	TRBV6-6	TRBJ2-5	NA	TGTGCCAGCAGGGGAGGGACTAGCGGACAAGAGACCCAGTACTTC	CASRGGTSGQETQYF
NA	TRBV19	TRBJ2-3	NA	TGTGCCAGTAGTAAGGTGGAGGGGGCAGGGATCCCAGATACGCAGTATTTT	CASSKVEGAGIPDTQYF